One TCR beta chain is described in this entry. Its antigen is unidentified. These data originate in a study of T cell responses to AZD1222 COVID-19 vaccine. Whole-study findings and limits: Baseline serostatus was positive in only a handful of AZD1222 recipients. Repertoire collection took place solely once the T cell response had peaked. Spike was spanned by vaccine-associated CD4 TCRs, which were dominant at 160-218 and 743-854.

The CDR3 totals 15 residues. Germline assignment: CDR1 SGHAT and CDR2 FQNNGV. The V gene lost 4 bases and the J gene lost 3 bases, with 16 bases spanning the gap. Profiled with immunoSEQ multiplex PCR; TCRdb holds only in-frame clones, not every one. The sample records under 150,000 clones, around 85% being singletons. This specimen was peripheral blood, taken on day 0 of AZD1222 vaccination. This chain uses TRBV11-2 with TRBJ2-7, with D perhaps TRBD1 (6 bases). The sequence was collected from an adult in good health. CDR3 protein: CASSSLRDKVYEQYF. CDR3 coding DNA: TGTGCCAGCAGCTCGCTCCGGGACAAAGTCTACGAGCAGTACTTC.